These 7 T cell receptor beta chains share one sample of origin, sequenced in a study of T cell changes during pregnancy in multiple sclerosis. Data came from immunoSEQ multiplex PCR; TCRdb stores just in-frame clones and leaves some out. The sample includes about 67,000 clones, 91% of them seen just once. This specimen consisted of peripheral blood, obtained in the second trimester of pregnancy. These receptors were taken from a female donor with multiple sclerosis, enrolled in a pregnancy study.

This rearrangement joins TRBV19 to TRBJ2-5, with 8 nucleotides matching TRBD1. The CDR3 consists of 13 residues. After removal of 4 bases from V and 4 bases from J, the junction contained 2 bases not matched to a gene. The germline gives CDR1 LNHDA, CDR2 SQIVND (reference sequence). The CDR3 nucleotides are TGTGCCAGTAGTAACAGGGGGTCAGAGACCCAGTACTTC. Translated, it gives CASSNRGSETQYF. Filled out from reference TRBV19 and TRBJ2-5, the complete variable domain reads DGGITQSPKYLFRKEGQNVTLSCEQNLNHDAMYWYRQDPGQGLRLIYYSQIVNDFQKGDIAEGYSVSREKKESFPLTVTSAQKNPTAFYLCASSNRGSETQYFGPGTRLLVL.

The rearrangement uses TRBV4-3 and TRBJ1-5; tentative D call: TRBD1 (5 bases). V lost 0 bases, J lost 3 bases, and 15 bases lay in between. Per the germline V gene, CDR1 is LGHNA and CDR2 is YSLEER. The CDR3 covers 17 residues. The CDR3: CASSQDWGLNPNQPQHF. In DNA form, the CDR3 reads TGCGCCAGCAGCCAAGACTGGGGCCTCAACCCCAATCAGCCCCAGCATTTT.

The V and J genes are TRBV5-1 and TRBJ2-7; D is uncertain. Germline assignment: CDR1 SGHRS and CDR2 YFSETQ. Trimming removed 0 bases at V and 4 bases at J, with 8 bases between. The CDR3 has 13 amino acids. DNA for the CDR3: TGCGCCAGCAGCTTGGCCGTAGCTTACGAGCAGTACTTC. Encoded protein: CASSLAVAYEQYF.

This clone has only a few counts. The V and J genes are TRBV7-8 and TRBJ2-4; D is perhaps TRBD1 (6 bases). The germline V gene has CDR1 SGHVS and CDR2 FQNEAQ. The CDR3 has 15 residues. V shed 3 bases and J shed 0 bases, with 9 bases lying between them. CDR3 DNA sequence: TGTGCCAGCAGCTTGGACAGTCTAGCCAAAAACATTCAGTACTTC. Protein product: CASSLDSLAKNIQYF.

The chain has TRBV19 and TRBJ2-7, with D possibly matching TRBD1 (6 bases). Between the trimmed V and J ends, which lost 7 bases and 3 bases, there was a span of 25 bases. Germline CDR1 is LNHDA and CDR2 is SQIVND (reference sequence). The CDR3 spans 17 residues. The CDR3 loop reads CASTTQAPRDIFYEQYF. CDR3 DNA sequence: TGTGCCAGTACGACCCAGGCGCCAAGGGACATCTTCTACGAGCAGTACTTC.

The rearrangement uses TRBV19 and TRBJ2-2, with 7 positions matching TRBD1. This CDR3 has 15 residues. Germline lookup yields CDR1 LNHDA and CDR2 SQIVND (reference sequence). The junction had 7 bases not matched to a gene; V was cut back by 5 bases and J by 4 bases. The CDR3 is CASSFGQAPTGELFF. The DNA of the CDR3 is TGTGCCAGTAGTTTCGGACAGGCGCCCACCGGGGAGCTGTTTTTT.

This chain links TRBV11-3 with TRBJ2-1, with D unclear. This CDR3 is built from 13 residues. The germline gives CDR1 SGHNT, CDR2 YENEEA. Between the trimmed V and J ends, which lost 1 base and 4 bases, there was a span of 5 bases. The CDR3 reads CASSLAGYNEQFF. The CDR3 DNA sequence: TGTGCCAGCAGCTTAGCGGGTTACAATGAGCAGTTCTTC.